This T cell receptor beta chain derives from a study of blood T cell repertoires in COVID-19. In the study overall: Acute and convalescent COVID-19 specimens originated in the United States, Italy and Spain. From T cells, B-cell-depleted T cells, or PBMCs came the material, which was cDNA or gDNA.

This CDR3 comprises 15 residues. The germline gives CDR1 MDHEN, CDR2 SYDVKM. V was cut by 3 bases and J by 6 bases, with 15 bases left in between. Authors' analysis steps: Cell counts per sample came from amplifying reference gene primers. Only in-frame clones appear in the TCRdb table, and some are missing; sequencing was by immunoSEQ multiplex PCR. The DNA gave D and trimming, while V, J and clone size come from that table. The sample yields about 440,000 clones, roughly 89% seen once. The sample taken for sequencing was peripheral blood. This TCR was recovered from a woman aged 25 to 39 with acute or convalescent COVID-19. J is TRBJ1-5 and V is TRBV28; weak D call: TRBD1 (6 bases). CDR3 sequence: CASSLPGGRTQPQHF. The CDR3 DNA is TGTGCCAGCAGTTTGCCCGGGGGGCGGACTCAGCCCCAGCATTTT. Using reference TRBV28 and TRBJ1-5 for the parts outside the CDR3, the full variable domain is DVKVTQSSRYLVKRTGEKVFLECVQDMDHENMFWYRQDPGLGLRLIYFSYDVKMKEKGDIPEGYSVSREKKERFSLILESASTNQTSMYLCASSLPGGRTQPQHFGDGTRLSIL.